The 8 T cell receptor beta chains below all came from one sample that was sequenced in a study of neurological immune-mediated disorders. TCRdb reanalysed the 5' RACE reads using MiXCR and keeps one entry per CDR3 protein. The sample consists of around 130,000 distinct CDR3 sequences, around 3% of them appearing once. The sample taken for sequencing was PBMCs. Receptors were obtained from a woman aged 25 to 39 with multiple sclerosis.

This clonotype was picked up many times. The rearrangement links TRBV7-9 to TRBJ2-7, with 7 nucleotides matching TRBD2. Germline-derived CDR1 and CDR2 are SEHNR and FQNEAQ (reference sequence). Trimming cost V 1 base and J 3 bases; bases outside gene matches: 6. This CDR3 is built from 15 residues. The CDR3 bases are TGTGCCAGCAGCTTAGATGGGGAGGGAGGCTACGAGCAGTACTTC. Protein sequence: CASSLDGEGGYEQYF.

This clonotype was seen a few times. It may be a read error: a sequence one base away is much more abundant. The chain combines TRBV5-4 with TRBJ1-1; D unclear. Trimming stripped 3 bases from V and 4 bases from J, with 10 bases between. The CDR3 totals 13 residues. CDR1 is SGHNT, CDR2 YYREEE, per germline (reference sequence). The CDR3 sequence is CASSSRRITEAFF. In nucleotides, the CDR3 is TGTGCCAGCAGCTCCAGGAGAATCACTGAAGCTTTCTTT.

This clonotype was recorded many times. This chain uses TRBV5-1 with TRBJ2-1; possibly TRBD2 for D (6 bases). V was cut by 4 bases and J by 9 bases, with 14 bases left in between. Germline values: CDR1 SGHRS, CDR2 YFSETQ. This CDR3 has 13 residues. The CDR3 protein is CASSPPSVGEQFF. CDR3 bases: TGCGCCAGCAGCCCCCCTAGCGTCGGTGAGCAGTTCTTC.

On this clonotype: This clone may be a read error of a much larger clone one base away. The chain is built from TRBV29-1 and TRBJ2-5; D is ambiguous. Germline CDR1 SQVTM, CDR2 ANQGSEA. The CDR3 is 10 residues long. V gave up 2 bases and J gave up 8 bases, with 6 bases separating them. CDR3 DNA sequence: TGCAGCGTTGAATTGGATACCCAGTACTTC. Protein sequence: CSVELDTQYF.

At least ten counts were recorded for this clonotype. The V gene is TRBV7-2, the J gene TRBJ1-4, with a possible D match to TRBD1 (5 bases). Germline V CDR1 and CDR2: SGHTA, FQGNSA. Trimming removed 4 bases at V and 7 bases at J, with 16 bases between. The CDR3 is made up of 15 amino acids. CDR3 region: CASSYQLGAGEKLFF. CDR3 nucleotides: TGTGCCAGCAGCTACCAACTAGGGGCTGGTGAAAAACTGTTTTTT.

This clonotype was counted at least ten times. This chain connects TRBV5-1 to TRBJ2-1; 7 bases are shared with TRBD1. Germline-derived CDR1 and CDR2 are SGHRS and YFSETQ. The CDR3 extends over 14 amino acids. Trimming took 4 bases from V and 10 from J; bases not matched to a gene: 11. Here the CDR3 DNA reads TGCGCCAGCAGCCAGTCTACAGGGGTGGGGGAGCAGTTCTTC. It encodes CASSQSTGVGEQFF.

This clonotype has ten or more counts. In nucleotides, the CDR3 is TGTGCCAGCAGCCCAAGAGACACCCGGGACATAAGACTCGAGCAGTTCTTC. It specifies CASSPRDTRDIRLEQFF. The chain couples TRBV5-5 to TRBJ2-1; TRBD1 might be the D (6 bases). This CDR3 contains 17 residues. The V gene lost 4 bases and the J gene lost 10 bases, with 27 bases spanning the gap. In germline, CDR1 is SGHKS, CDR2 YYEKEE (reference sequence). Variable domain in full (rest from reference TRBV5-5 and TRBJ2-1): DAGVTQSPTHLIKTRGQQVTLRCSPISGHKSVSWYQQVLGQGPQFIFQYYEKEERGRGNFPDRFSARQFPNYSSELNVNALLLGDSALYLCASSPRDTRDIRLEQFFGPGTRLTVL.

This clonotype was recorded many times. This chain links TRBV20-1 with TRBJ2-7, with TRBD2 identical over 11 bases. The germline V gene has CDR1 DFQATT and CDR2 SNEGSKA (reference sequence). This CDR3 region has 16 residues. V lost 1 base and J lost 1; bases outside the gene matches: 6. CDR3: CSARAPGLAESYEQYF. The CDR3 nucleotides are TGCAGTGCTAGAGCTCCGGGACTAGCGGAGTCCTACGAGCAGTACTTC.